Reported below is one TCR beta chain. Its antigen is currently unknown. Germline lookup yields CDR1 SNHLY and CDR2 FYNNEI. The CDR3 is made up of 13 amino acids. V shed 11 bases, J shed 2 bases, and the junction held 7 bases outside the gene matches. The sample originates from a study of cytomegalovirus exposure and HLA in healthy donors. Study outcomes and limitations: TRBV6-2, TRBV6-3 and other indistinguishable V segments were excluded.

The PCR was carried out with 60 Vbeta primers and 13 Jbeta primers. TCRdb's table, derived via immunoSEQ multiplex PCR, lists solely in-frame clones and lacks some. The sample carries roughly 250,000 clones, roughly two thirds recorded once. The origin of this receptor is a female donor in good health and CMV-seronegative. Sequenced material: PBMCs. The chain recombines TRBV2 with TRBJ2-5, with 8 nucleotides matching TRBD2. The CDR3 DNA reads as TGTGCCGGATTCTCTAGCGGGCAAGAGACCCAGTACTTC. The encoded protein is CAGFSSGQETQYF. Together with reference TRBV2 and TRBJ2-5, the CDR3 gives the full variable domain: EPEVTQTPSHQVTQMGQEVILRCVPISNHLYFYWYRQILGQKVEFLVSFYNNEISEKSEIFDDQFSVERPDGSNFTLKIRSTKLEDSAMYFCAGFSSGQETQYFGPGTRLLVL.